This TCR beta chain was recovered during a study of shared clonotypes between healthy human individuals (dated by TCRdb to 2018 to 2021). Regarding the study in general: The cohort comprised two women and a few men aged 18 to 49 years. The study deeply sequenced blood TCR repertoires of about five healthy adults to estimate repertoire size and the extent of clonotype sharing between individuals. To increase sequencing depth and limit assay-specific biases, TCR repertoire library preparation and sequencing were carried out by different laboratories using diverse techniques. Between about 0.85 and 10 billion PBMCs per donor were obtained by leukapheresis.

The study at large found these results: The genetic and exposure-history diversity represented was limited by the small number of donors. Based on pairwise subsampling, the degree of clonotype sharing among donors was expected to be affected by sequencing depth. Only blood was sampled, and tissue TCR repertoires likely differ from those in blood.

Using the deep immunoSEQ assay, TCR CDR3 regions were amplified from genomic DNA by multiplex PCR. Extracted genomic DNA from each cell subset was distributed evenly across all wells of several immunoSEQ 96-well plates, and each plate was treated as a replicate. For unsorted PBMC, each replicate PCR was loaded with about 270 ng genomic DNA, equivalent to about 30,000 T cell genomes. Unsorted PBMC genomic DNA was sequenced across ten immunoSEQ deep assay plates. Purified libraries were quantified with a Qubit 3.0 fluorometer, sized on a Bioanalyzer 2100, and re-quantified with the KAPA Library Quantification kit. Every immunoSEQ 96-well plate was sequenced on a separate single-read 150-cycle Illumina NextSeq 550 flow cell. In the paper's pipeline: Because the immunoSEQ output held only junctional sequences and lacked quality scores, the filtering could not match the filtering applied to full-length reads. Sequences were annotated with PyIR, a Python wrapper for IgBLAST v1.9, and V/J genes and CDR3 were assigned using IMGT germline references. Reads with weak V/J assignments (E-value above 1e-6), missing CDR3, stop codons, out-of-frame junctions, or ambiguous translated residues were removed. V3J clonotypes were defined by identical inferred V gene, J gene, and CDR3 amino acid sequence. To compute the percentage overlap between repertoires, the number of shared unique clonotypes was divided by the size of the smaller repertoire. RTK rarefaction, the Chao1 estimator, and Recon v2.1 estimates of unobserved clonotypes were used to assess repertoire richness. TCRdb re-hosts the immuneACCESS table, in-frame sequences only. Its copies lack some clones; in the studies checked, an unresolved V gene accounts for under half of them, and the cause for the rest is not known. The DNA was the basis for D and trimming; V, J and clone size are from that table. This sample holds some 480,000 clones; about 80% were observed only once. Approximately 12% of the sample comes from the top ten.

Concerning this clone itself: Which antigen it targets is not known. Base qualities are not provided; no much larger clone lies one nucleotide away.

Healthy HIV-negative adults with no recently reported acute infections or vaccinations were included as donors. Every donor was a Caucasian adult living in Nashville, Tennessee, USA. In the unsorted samples, 90 million to 100 million PBMCs were counted, and genomic DNA was extracted using the QIAamp DNA Blood Mini kit. Blood was collected by leukapheresis, and PBMCs were isolated by Ficoll-Histopaque density gradient centrifugation and then cryopreserved in liquid nitrogen vapor phase. The CDR3 goes from the cysteine to the phenylalanine over 17 residues. CDR3 DNA is the only sequence kept; it has 51 bases, read in frame from the first base.

Recombination connected TRBV21-1 to TRBJ2-3; the DNA was not used to check the table's D call, TRBD2. TRBV21-1 is given as a pseudogene. This sequence was found in a middle-aged woman in good health. Some clones in this sample may be carry-over from other donors' samples. The sample was PBMCs. The bases are TGTGCCAGCAGCAAAGAGGGACTAGCGGGAGAAACAGATACGCAGTATTTT. This codes for CASSKEGLAGETDTQYF.